The rows below give T cell receptor beta chains drawn from one sample of a study of human T cells and chemical hapten exposure. TCRdb redid the calling of the RACE reads with MiXCR, one entry per CDR3 protein. The sample records some 90,000 distinct CDR3 sequences, about 8.8% being singletons. Sequencing input: whole blood. The receptor set was obtained from a female donor in good health. Some clones in this sample may be carry-over from other donors' samples. Each CDR3 is given with its conserved first and last residue. Each record gives: J gene, D gene, clone size, V gene, CDR3 protein, CDR3 DNA. The D gene is left open where the match is weak. The size field is filled for only some rows; it gives once, few, many or a size class.

>TRBJ2-7|NA|few|TRBV19
CASSIVGQGLFPYEQYF
TGTGCCAGTAGTATCGTCGGACAGGGACTATTTCCCTACGAGCAGTACTTC
>TRBJ2-2|TRBD2|NA|TRBV15
CATSRAGDHTGELFF
TGTGCCACCAGCCGAGCGGGAGATCACACCGGGGAGCTGTTTTTT
>TRBJ1-4|TRBD1|few|TRBV12-3/TRBV12-4
CASSLRGRGGEKLFF
TGTGCCAGCAGTTTAAGGGGGCGCGGAGGTGAAAAACTGTTTTTT
>TRBJ1-6|NA|NA|TRBV20-1
CSAPDRLNSPLHF
TGCAGTGCTCCGGACAGACTGAATTCACCCCTCCACTTT
>TRBJ1-5|NA|NA|TRBV12-3/TRBV12-4
CASSFGFSSQPQHF
TGTGCCAGCAGTTTTGGCTTTAGCAGTCAGCCCCAGCATTTT
>TRBJ1-1|NA|few|TRBV2
CASSVDSQNTEAFF
TGTGCCAGCAGTGTGGACAGCCAGAACACTGAAGCTTTCTTT
>TRBJ2-7|NA|many|TRBV14
CASSQGHEQYF
TGTGCCAGCAGCCAGGGGCACGAGCAGTACTTC
>TRBJ1-2|NA|NA|TRBV6-6
CASSYSTRAGSYGYTF
TGTGCCAGCAGTTACTCGACGCGGGCCGGTTCCTATGGCTACACCTTC
>TRBJ1-1|NA|many|TRBV7-9
CASSLGDRYTEAFF
TGTGCCAGCAGCTTAGGAGACAGGTACACTGAAGCTTTCTTT
>TRBJ2-5|NA|NA|TRBV20-1
CSARSQRARQETQYF
TGCAGTGCGCGGTCGCAGCGCGCGCGCCAAGAGACCCAGTACTTC
>TRBJ2-7|TRBD2|NA|TRBV20-1
CSARTSGRDDEQYF
TGCAGTGCTAGGACTAGCGGGAGGGACGACGAGCAGTACTTC
>TRBJ2-2|TRBD1|few|TRBV29-1
CSVGTGEFGELFF
TGCAGCGTTGGAACAGGGGAGTTCGGGGAGCTGTTTTTT
>TRBJ1-1|TRBD1|few|TRBV28
CASSLLGTGTEAFF
TGTGCCAGCAGTTTACTTGGGACAGGCACTGAAGCTTTCTTT